The clone carrying this TCR beta chain has a handful of counts. The antigen is undetermined. This entry comes from a study of cytomegalovirus exposure and HLA in healthy donors. This cohort consisted of healthy bone marrow donors. Germline V CDR1 and CDR2: LNHNV, YYDKDF (reference sequence). This CDR3 has 14 amino acids. Trimming shortened V by 4 bases and J by 1 base, and 9 bases separated the two germline ends. This PCR relied on a set of 60 Vbeta primers and 13 Jbeta primers. Repertoires were generated with immunoSEQ multiplex PCR, while TCRdb's copy carries only in-frame clones and drops some. The repertoire holds about 69,000 clones, with 76% as singletons. Study findings and constraints: Usually a TCR sequence was rare, but some public TCRs were found in many donors.

The TCR originated in a man aged 18 to 30 in good health and CMV-seronegative. Sequenced material: PBMCs. V gene TRBV15 combines with J gene TRBJ2-3, with a possible D match to TRBD1 (5 bases). The CDR3 region is CATSTSTGTDTQYF. The CDR3 bases are TGTGCCACCAGCACCTCGACAGGCACAGATACGCAGTATTTT.